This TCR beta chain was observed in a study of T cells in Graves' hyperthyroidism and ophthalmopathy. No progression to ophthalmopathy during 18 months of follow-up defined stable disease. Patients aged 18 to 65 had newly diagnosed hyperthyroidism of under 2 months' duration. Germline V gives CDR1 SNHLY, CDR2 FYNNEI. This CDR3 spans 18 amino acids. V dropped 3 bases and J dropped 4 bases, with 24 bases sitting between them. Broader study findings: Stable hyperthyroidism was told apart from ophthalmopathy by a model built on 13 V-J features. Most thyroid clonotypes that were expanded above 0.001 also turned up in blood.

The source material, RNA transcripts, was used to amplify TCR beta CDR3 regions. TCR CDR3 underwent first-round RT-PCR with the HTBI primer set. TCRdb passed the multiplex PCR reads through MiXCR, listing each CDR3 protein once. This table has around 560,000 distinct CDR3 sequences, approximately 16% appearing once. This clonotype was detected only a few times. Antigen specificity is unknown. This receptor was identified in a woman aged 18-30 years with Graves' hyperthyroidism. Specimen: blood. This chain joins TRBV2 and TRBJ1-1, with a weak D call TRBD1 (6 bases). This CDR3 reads CASSDPLLRGLGGTEAFF. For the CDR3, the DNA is TGTGCCAGCAGTGACCCACTTCTCCGGGGGCTTGGTGGCACTGAAGCTTTCTTT.